The 31 T cell receptor beta chains presented below share a single source sample, sequenced in a study of shared clonotypes between healthy human individuals (dated by TCRdb to about 2020). Library generation was performed with the immunoSEQ multiplex PCR assay. Not all clones reach the TCRdb copy of this immuneACCESS table, which keeps in-frame sequences only. Checked studies attribute under half of the gap to unresolved V genes and leave the rest unexplained. For this sample there are over a million clones; approximately 68% appear just once. About 1.5% of the sample is in the top ten clones. The specimen was memory CD4+ T cells sorted from blood. The intended sense of this specimen's cell subset or site label: CD45RA-negative fraction. These TCRs come from a man in his late teens or twenties in good health.

Ten or more counts support this clone. The chain couples TRBV9 to TRBJ1-1; TRBD1 is a possible D gene (5 bases). This CDR3 comprises 13 residues. V lost 2 bases and J 4 bases, leaving 9 bases between the germline ends. Germline V gene lookup returns CDR1 SGDLS and CDR2 YYNGEE. This chain's CDR3 is CASSVRDSTEAFF. The DNA for the CDR3 is TGTGCCAGCAGCGTCAGGGATAGCACTGAAGCTTTCTTT.

The chain carries TRBV5-1 and TRBJ1-2; TRBD1 agrees at 7 bases. V lost 4 bases and J lost 5; bases outside the gene matches: 5. The V gene's germline CDR1 is SGHRS and CDR2 YFSETQ. This CDR3 has 13 amino acids. CDR3 DNA sequence: TGCGCCAGCAGCCAGGGGGTGGATTATGGCTACACCTTC. It translates to CASSQGVDYGYTF.

The chain employs TRBV6-1 and TRBJ2-3; perhaps TRBD2 as D (5 bases). V was shortened by 5 bases and J by 5 bases, with 17 bases between the two germline ends. The CDR3 consists of 15 residues. The V gene's germline CDR1 is MNHNS and CDR2 SASEGT. Here the CDR3 DNA reads TGTGCCAGCAGTCAACCGGGATTCGACTTAGATACGCAGTATTTT. This gives the protein CASSQPGFDLDTQYF.

This clone was seen a few times. The chain uses TRBV18 and TRBJ1-2; D gene ambiguous. V was trimmed by 3 bases and J by 4 bases, leaving 9 bases between them. This CDR3 spans 13 amino acids. In germline, CDR1 is KGHSH, CDR2 LQKENI. The CDR3 DNA reads TGTGCCAGCTCACCTTGGGTCGTCTATGGCTACACCTTC. Amino acid sequence: CASSPWVVYGYTF.

In its sample, this clone was seen a few times. V is TRBV7-2 and J is TRBJ1-1, with D tentatively TRBD1 (5 bases). The V end lost 4 bases, the J end lost 3 bases, and 12 bases lay between the germline ends. CDR3 length: 14 residues. Germline V CDR1 and CDR2: SGHTA, FQGNSA. The DNA for the CDR3 is TGTGCCAGCAGCTCCCAGGTCAGGGACACTGAAGCTTTCTTT. Protein sequence: CASSSQVRDTEAFF. The complete variable domain, with remaining parts taken from reference TRBV7-2 and TRBJ1-1, reads GAGVSQSPSNKVTEKGKDVELRCDPISGHTALYWYRQSLGQGLEFLIYFQGNSAPDKSGLPSDRFSAERTGGSVSTLTIQRTQQEDSAVYLCASSSQVRDTEAFFGQGTRLTVV.

The chain is built from TRBV9 and TRBJ2-3, with 7 bases aligning to TRBD2. V lost 0 bases, J lost 4 bases, and 5 bases stayed unmatched. Germline CDR1 reads SGDLS; CDR2 reads YYNGEE. The CDR3 has 15 amino acids. This CDR3 reads CASSVVAGESDTQYF. The CDR3 DNA follows: TGTGCCAGCAGCGTAGTTGCGGGAGAGTCAGATACGCAGTATTTT.

Notes on this clone: This same CDR3 is encoded by further DNA sequences in the sample. The chain couples TRBV4-1 to TRBJ1-2; D is undetermined. The CDR3 has 12 residues. V lost 0 bases, J lost 7 bases, and 6 bases lay in between. Germline V CDR1 and CDR2: MGHRA, YSYEKL. CDR3 sequence (DNA): TGCGCCAGCAGCCAAGATTTAGGTGGCTACACCTTC. It translates to CASSQDLGGYTF.

J is TRBJ1-1 and V is TRBV19, with D perhaps TRBD1 (6 bases). The ends were cut back, 3 bases at V and 7 bases at J, with 12 bases in the middle. CDR1 and CDR2 from the germline V gene are LNHDA and SQIVND (reference sequence). The CDR3 extends over 13 amino acids. The DNA of the CDR3 is TGTGCCAGTAGTATCAGGGGAGAAAGTGAAGCTTTCTTT. Translation: CASSIRGESEAFF.

There are a few counts of this clone. Compared with germline, one end of the junction differs, possibly owing to a read error. The chain links TRBV5-6 to TRBJ2-7; 7 positions match TRBD2. The germline gives CDR1 SGHDT, CDR2 YYEEEE. The CDR3 is made up of 16 amino acids. This chain's CDR3 is CARSLLGGGNTYEQYF. In DNA, the CDR3 is TGTGCCCGCAGCTTGCTTGGGGGGGGGAACACCTACGAGCAGTACTTC.

V and J are TRBV6-6 and TRBJ1-5; D is unresolved. V lost 7 bases to trimming and J lost 0 bases, with 13 bases between them. Germline V gene sequence: CDR1 MNHNY, CDR2 SVGAGI (reference sequence). There are 15 residues in the CDR3. Written as DNA, the CDR3 is TGTGCCAGCACTCCTCGGGAGACTAGCAATCAGCCCCAGCATTTT. Translated: CASTPRETSNQPQHF.

CDR3 bases: TGTGCCAGCAGCTTGGACAGGGGTAAAAGAAGATCACCCCTCCACTTT. This codes for CASSLDRGKRRSPLHF. The chain is built from TRBV7-9 and TRBJ1-6; 9 bases are shared with TRBD1. The CDR3 sequence is 16 residues long. V lost 3 bases, J lost 10 bases, and 10 bases stayed unmatched. CDR1 is SEHNR and CDR2 is FQNEAQ in the germline V gene (reference sequence).

The chain uses TRBV6-1 and TRBJ1-5; D not resolved. Trimming cost V 7 bases and J 7 bases, with 8 bases left between them. The germline V gene has CDR1 MNHNS and CDR2 SASEGT. CDR3 length: 11 amino acids. The CDR3 coding sequence is TGTGCCAGCAACCAAGGGCAGCCCCAGCATTTT. This encodes CASNQGQPQHF.

The chain joins TRBV6-1 to TRBJ2-4; TRBD1 matches at 8 bases. CDR1 and CDR2 (germline): MNHNS, SASEGT. V shed 1 base, J shed 7 bases, and the junction held 6 bases outside the gene matches. This CDR3 has 15 residues. The CDR3 spells CASSEGSDRVNIQYF. The CDR3, as DNA: TGTGCCAGCAGTGAAGGATCGGACAGGGTGAACATTCAGTACTTC.

As to this clone: Germline and junction disagree at one end, which may indicate a read error. The chain links TRBV7-7 to TRBJ2-3; a weak D match, TRBD2 (5 bases). CDR1 and CDR2 from the germline V gene are SSHAT and FNYEAQ (reference sequence). The CDR3 extends over 13 amino acids. The chain's CDR3 is CASSGNRVLSAYF. The CDR3 DNA follows: TGTGCTAGCAGCGGCAATAGAGTCCTTAGCGCGTATTTT. Using reference TRBV7-7 and TRBJ2-3 for the parts outside the CDR3, the full variable domain is GAGVSQSPRYKVTKRGQDVTLRCDPISSHATLYWYQQALGQGPEFLTYFNYEAQPDKSGLPSDRFSAERPEGSISTLTIQRTEQRDSAMYRCASSGNRVLSAYFGPGTRLTVL.

V and J are TRBV2 and TRBJ1-6, with 10 bases that match TRBD1. Trimming at V came to 5 bases and at J to 7 bases, leaving 5 bases not matched to a gene. CDR1 and CDR2 (germline): SNHLY, FYNNEI. This CDR3 has 15 amino acids. The CDR3 protein is CASSPPGQGNSPLHF. In nucleotides, the CDR3 is TGTGCCAGCAGTCCTCCGGGACAGGGGAATTCACCCCTCCACTTT. Together with reference TRBV2 and TRBJ1-6, the CDR3 gives the full variable domain: EPEVTQTPSHQVTQMGQEVILRCVPISNHLYFYWYRQILGQKVEFLVSFYNNEISEKSEIFDDQFSVERPDGSNFTLKIRSTKLEDSAMYFCASSPPGQGNSPLHFGNGTRLTVT.

On this clone: A single base separates this from a much larger clone, so it may be a read error. The rearrangement joins TRBV5-4 to TRBJ2-5; no clear D. The V end lost 3 bases, the J end lost 5 bases, and 5 bases lay between the germline ends. CDR3 length equals 11 residues. CDR1 SGHNT and CDR2 YYREEE come from the germline V gene (reference sequence). The DNA for the CDR3 is TGTGCCAGCAGCTCCTTGGAGACCCAGTACTTC. Protein: CASSSLETQYF.

This clone appeared a single time. The rearrangement links TRBV5-4 to TRBJ1-6; D gene ambiguous. Germline V lookup: CDR1 SGHNT, CDR2 YYREEE (reference sequence). The CDR3 length is 12 residues. V was clipped by 1 base and J by 10 bases, with 6 bases between them. DNA for the CDR3: TGTGCCAGCAGCTTGCTTCGATCACCCCTCCACTTT. Its translation is CASSLLRSPLHF.

This rearrangement joins TRBV6-6 to TRBJ1-5, with 9 bases lining up with TRBD1. CDR1 is MNHNY and CDR2 is SVGAGI in the germline V gene (reference sequence). The CDR3 extends over 16 amino acids. Losses at the gene ends were 6 bases for V and 7 bases for J; bases not matched to a gene: 13. The CDR3, as DNA: TGTGCCAGCAGCCCCGGTACAGGGGGCGGTTTGCAGCCCCAGCATTTT. This sequence encodes CASSPGTGGGLQPQHF.

V and J are TRBV6-5 and TRBJ2-1; a weak D match, TRBD2 (6 bases). V was cut by 8 bases and J by 3 bases, with 14 bases left in between. The CDR3 runs to 14 residues. Germline assignment: CDR1 MNHEY and CDR2 SVGAGI. The CDR3 DNA reads as TGTGCCAGCGGGAGCGGAGGGCACTACAATGAGCAGTTCTTC. Amino acid sequence: CASGSGGHYNEQFF.

A remark on this clone: The sample has other DNA sequences that encode this CDR3 too. This chain uses TRBV10-3 with TRBJ1-2; D perhaps matches TRBD1 (6 bases). The CDR3 loop spans 13 amino acids. The germline CDR1 and CDR2 sequences are ENHRY and SYGVKD. With 4 bases removed from V and 6 bases from J, the gap between germline ends came to 12 bases. The CDR3 nucleotides read TGTGCCATCAGTGTACAGGGTTTGGATGGCTACACCTTC. Translating it yields CAISVQGLDGYTF.

This chain connects TRBV4-1 to TRBJ2-4, with 7 bases matching TRBD2. V lost 4 bases, J lost 5 bases, and 8 bases stayed unmatched. Germline CDR1 reads MGHRA; CDR2 reads YSYEKL. This CDR3 contains 15 residues. CDR3 loop: CASSPSPAGQNIQYF. The DNA for the CDR3 is TGCGCCAGCAGCCCCTCCCCAGCGGGGCAAAACATTCAGTACTTC.

This clone has only a few counts. This chain connects TRBV19 to TRBJ2-6, with TRBD1 matching 7 bases. The CDR3 has 20 amino acids. The junction had 19 bases not matched to a gene; V was cut back by 6 bases and J by 2 bases. Looked up from germline, CDR1 is LNHDA and CDR2 is SQIVND (reference sequence). This chain's CDR3 is CASRGARGTPAGAGANVLTF. The CDR3 DNA sequence: TGTGCCAGTAGGGGGGCCAGGGGGACCCCCGCTGGCGCTGGGGCCAACGTCCTGACTTTC.

The chain links TRBV15 to TRBJ2-5, with 11 positions matching TRBD2. CDR1 LNHNV and CDR2 YYDKDF come from the germline V gene (reference sequence). V gave up 4 bases and J gave up 5 bases; unmatched junction bases: 6. This CDR3 comprises 15 residues. CDR3 DNA: TGTGCCACCAGCATTAGCGGGGGGGCCAGGGAGACCCAGTACTTC. Residues: CATSISGGARETQYF.

The V gene is TRBV29-1, the J gene TRBJ2-1; TRBD1 aligns across 8 bases. Trimming cost V 5 bases and J 8 bases; bases outside gene matches: 8. The germline gives CDR1 SQVTM, CDR2 ANQGSEA. This CDR3 is 13 amino acids long. This CDR3 is CSVRQGLIDEQFF. DNA of the CDR3: TGCAGCGTTAGACAGGGGTTGATAGATGAGCAGTTCTTC.

V is TRBV7-2 and J is TRBJ2-2; a possible D gene is TRBD1 (8 bases). V shed 4 bases and J shed 6 bases, with 24 bases lying between them. In germline, CDR1 is SGHTA, CDR2 FQGNSA. The CDR3 contains 18 residues. The CDR3 loop reads CASSSRTGGGPLAGELFF. As DNA, the CDR3 is TGTGCCAGCAGCTCCCGTACAGGGGGAGGGCCACTGGCCGGGGAGCTGTTTTTT.

For this clone: A read error may explain this, as a much larger clone is one base away. The chain uses TRBV10-3 and TRBJ2-1; possibly TRBD1 for D (5 bases). Per the germline V gene, CDR1 is ENHRY and CDR2 is SYGVKD. CDR3 length equals 12 residues. V shed 3 bases and J shed 5 bases, with 5 bases lying between them. CDR3 nucleotides: TGTGCCATCAGTGACAGGGACAATGAGCAGTTCTTC. It specifies CAISDRDNEQFF.

The rearrangement joins TRBV19 to TRBJ1-4; D remains ambiguous. CDR3 length equals 16 residues. Germline V gene lookup returns CDR1 LNHDA and CDR2 SQIVND (reference sequence). With 5 bases removed from V and 4 bases from J, the gap between germline ends came to 17 bases. The CDR3: CASSLVSFAGNEKLFF. The CDR3 coding sequence is TGTGCCAGTAGTTTGGTATCATTCGCTGGTAATGAAAAACTGTTTTTT.

This clone was seen once. This sequence joins TRBV28 and TRBJ1-3; D not resolved. This CDR3 spans 15 amino acids. V lost 2 bases, J lost 3 bases, and 11 bases lay in between. Germline V gene sequence: CDR1 MDHEN, CDR2 SYDVKM. In nucleotides, the CDR3 is TGTGCCAGCAGTTTACCCCGAGGGTTTGGAAACACCATATATTTT. Amino acids: CASSLPRGFGNTIYF. Based on the CDR3 plus reference TRBV28 and TRBJ1-3, the full variable domain is DVKVTQSSRYLVKRTGEKVFLECVQDMDHENMFWYRQDPGLGLRLIYFSYDVKMKEKGDIPEGYSVSREKKERFSLILESASTNQTSMYLCASSLPRGFGNTIYFGEGSWLTVV.

This chain links TRBV27 with TRBJ1-5; no reliable D call. With 7 bases removed from V and 4 bases from J, the gap between germline ends came to 8 bases. This CDR3 is 12 amino acids long. Germline assignment: CDR1 MNHEY and CDR2 SMNVEV (reference sequence). The CDR3 DNA follows: TGTGCCAGCAAGAGGGCTAATCAGCCCCAGCATTTT. It codes for CASKRANQPQHF.

This clone was seen a handful of times. The genes are TRBV30 and TRBJ1-4; the match to TRBD1 covers 8 bases. CDR1 and CDR2 from the germline V gene are GTSNPN and SVGIG (reference sequence). This CDR3 contains 14 residues. V shed 5 bases, J shed 0 bases, and the junction held 2 bases outside the gene matches. The CDR3 DNA sequence: TGTGCCTGGGGGACAGGCGCAACTAATGAAAAACTGTTTTTT. Protein: CAWGTGATNEKLFF.

The V gene is TRBV18, the J gene TRBJ1-1, with a weak D call TRBD1 (5 bases). The CDR3 loop spans 13 amino acids. V lost 8 bases and J lost 0, with 10 bases in between. Germline lookup yields CDR1 KGHSH and CDR2 LQKENI. The CDR3 is CASTQVMNTEAFF. The CDR3 DNA follows: TGTGCCAGCACACAGGTCATGAACACTGAAGCTTTCTTT.